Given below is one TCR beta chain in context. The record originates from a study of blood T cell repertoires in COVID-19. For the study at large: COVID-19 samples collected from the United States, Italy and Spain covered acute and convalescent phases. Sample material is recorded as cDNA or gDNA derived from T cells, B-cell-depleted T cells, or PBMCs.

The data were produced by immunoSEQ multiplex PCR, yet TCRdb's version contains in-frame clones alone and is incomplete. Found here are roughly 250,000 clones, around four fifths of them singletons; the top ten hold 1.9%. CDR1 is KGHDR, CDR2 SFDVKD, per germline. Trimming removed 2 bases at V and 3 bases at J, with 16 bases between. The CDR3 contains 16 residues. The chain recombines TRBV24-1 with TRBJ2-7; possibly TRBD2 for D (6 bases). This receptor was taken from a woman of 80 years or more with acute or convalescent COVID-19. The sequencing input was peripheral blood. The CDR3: CATSDSGDRSIYEQYF. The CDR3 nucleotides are TGTGCCACCAGTGATTCGGGGGACCGATCGATCTACGAGCAGTACTTC.